Sequencing of this TCR beta chain was carried out in a study of blood T cells in healthy people across ages. Study-wide findings and caveats: Percentage of naive T cells showed a strong correlation with TCR beta diversity.

The CDR3 has 13 residues. Germline assignment: CDR1 SGHTA and CDR2 FQGNSA. Turning to this clonotype: No antigen is known for it. Its ends do not fully match the called genes, so a read error is possible.

Using a J-beta primer mix together with a sample-barcoded 5' primer, a second PCR was run for roughly 6 to 12 cycles. A template-switch adaptor that had 12 random nucleotides put a tag on each cDNA molecule. MiXCR, applied by TCRdb to the 5' RACE reads, yields one record per CDR3 protein. The sample lists fewer than 800,000 distinct CDR3 sequences; roughly 32% were seen once. The sequencing input was blood. The chain combines TRBV7-2 with TRBJ2-3; possibly TRBD2 for D (5 bases). This sequence was found in a woman at least 80 years old in good health. Here the CDR3 DNA reads TGTGTCAGCAGCTGGGGAGCCACAGATACGCAGTATTTT. It translates to CVSSWGATDTQYF. The full variable domain, its missing parts supplied by reference TRBV7-2 and TRBJ2-3, is GAGVSQSPSNKVTEKGKDVELRCDPISGHTALYWYRQSLGQGLEFLIYFQGNSAPDKSGLPSDRFSAERTGGSVSTLTIQRTQQEDSAVYLCVSSWGATDTQYFGPGTRLTVL.